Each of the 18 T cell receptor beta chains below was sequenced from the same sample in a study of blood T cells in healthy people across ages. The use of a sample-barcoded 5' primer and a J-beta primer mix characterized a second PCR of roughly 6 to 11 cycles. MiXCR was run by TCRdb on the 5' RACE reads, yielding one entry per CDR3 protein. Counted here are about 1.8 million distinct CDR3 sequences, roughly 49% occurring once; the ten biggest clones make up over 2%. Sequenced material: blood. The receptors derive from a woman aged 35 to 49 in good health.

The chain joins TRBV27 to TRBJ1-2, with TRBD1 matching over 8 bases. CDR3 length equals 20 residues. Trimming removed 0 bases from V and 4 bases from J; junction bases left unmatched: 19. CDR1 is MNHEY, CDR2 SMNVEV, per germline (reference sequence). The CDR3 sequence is CASSLSFIPNGQGQFYGYTF. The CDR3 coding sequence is TGTGCCAGCAGTTTATCGTTCATCCCCAATGGACAGGGCCAGTTCTATGGCTACACCTTC.

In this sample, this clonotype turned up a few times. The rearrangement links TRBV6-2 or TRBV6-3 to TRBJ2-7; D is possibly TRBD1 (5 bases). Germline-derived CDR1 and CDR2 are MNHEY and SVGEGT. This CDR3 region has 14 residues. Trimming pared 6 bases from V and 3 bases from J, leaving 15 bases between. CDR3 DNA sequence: TGTGCCAGCAGGCCATCAGGGTTTGTCTACGAGCAGTACTTC. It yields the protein CASRPSGFVYEQYF.

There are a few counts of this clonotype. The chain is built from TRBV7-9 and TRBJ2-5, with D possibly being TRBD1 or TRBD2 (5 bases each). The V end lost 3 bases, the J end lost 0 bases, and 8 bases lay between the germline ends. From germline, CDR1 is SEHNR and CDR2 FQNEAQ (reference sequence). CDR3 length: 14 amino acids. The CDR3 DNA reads TGTGCCAGCAGCTTCAGGGAGTACCAAGAGACCCAGTACTTC. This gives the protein CASSFREYQETQYF.

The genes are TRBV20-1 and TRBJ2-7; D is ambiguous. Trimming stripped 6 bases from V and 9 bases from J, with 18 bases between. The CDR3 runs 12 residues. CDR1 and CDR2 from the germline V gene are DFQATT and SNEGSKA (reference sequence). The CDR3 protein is CSANLPSWGQYF. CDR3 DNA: TGCAGTGCCAACCTCCCCTCTTGGGGGCAGTACTTC.

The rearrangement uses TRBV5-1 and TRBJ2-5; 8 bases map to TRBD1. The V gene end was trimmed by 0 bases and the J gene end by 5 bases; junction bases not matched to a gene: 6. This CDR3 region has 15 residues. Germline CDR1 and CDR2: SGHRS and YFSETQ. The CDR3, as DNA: TGCGCCAGCAGCTTGGCCCGGACAGGGTTCGAGACCCAGTACTTC. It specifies CASSLARTGFETQYF.

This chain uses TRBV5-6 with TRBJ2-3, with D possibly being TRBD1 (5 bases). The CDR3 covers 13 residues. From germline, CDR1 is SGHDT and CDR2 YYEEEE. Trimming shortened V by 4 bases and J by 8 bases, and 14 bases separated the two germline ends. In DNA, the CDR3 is TGTGCCAGCAGCGTTGACAGAGCCGGTACGCAGTATTTT. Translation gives CASSVDRAGTQYF.

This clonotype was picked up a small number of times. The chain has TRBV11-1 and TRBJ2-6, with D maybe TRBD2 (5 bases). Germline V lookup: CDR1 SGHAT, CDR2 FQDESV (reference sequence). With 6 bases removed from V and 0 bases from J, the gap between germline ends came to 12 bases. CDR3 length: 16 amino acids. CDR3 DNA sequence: TGTGCCAGCAGTTTCGACGGGGACTCTGGGGCCAACGTCCTGACTTTC. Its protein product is CASSFDGDSGANVLTF.

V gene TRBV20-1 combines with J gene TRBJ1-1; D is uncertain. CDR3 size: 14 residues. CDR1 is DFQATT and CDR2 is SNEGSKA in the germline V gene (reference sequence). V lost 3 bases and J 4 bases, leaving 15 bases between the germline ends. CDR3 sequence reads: CSARSPSGSTEAFF. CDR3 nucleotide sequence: TGCAGTGCTAGGTCCCCTTCGGGTTCCACTGAAGCTTTCTTT.

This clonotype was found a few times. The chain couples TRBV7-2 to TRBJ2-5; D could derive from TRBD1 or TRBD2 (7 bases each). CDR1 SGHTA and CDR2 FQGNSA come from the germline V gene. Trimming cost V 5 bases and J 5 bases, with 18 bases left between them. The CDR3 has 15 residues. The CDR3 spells CASSPGGVGGETQYF. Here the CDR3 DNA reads TGTGCCAGCAGCCCAGGGGGGGTTGGTGGGGAGACCCAGTACTTC.

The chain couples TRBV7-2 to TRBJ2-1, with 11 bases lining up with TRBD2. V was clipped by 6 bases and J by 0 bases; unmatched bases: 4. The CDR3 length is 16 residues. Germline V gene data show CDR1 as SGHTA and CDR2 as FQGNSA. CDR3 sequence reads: CASSVAGGISYNEQFF. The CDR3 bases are TGTGCCAGCAGTGTAGCGGGGGGGATCTCCTACAATGAGCAGTTCTTC.

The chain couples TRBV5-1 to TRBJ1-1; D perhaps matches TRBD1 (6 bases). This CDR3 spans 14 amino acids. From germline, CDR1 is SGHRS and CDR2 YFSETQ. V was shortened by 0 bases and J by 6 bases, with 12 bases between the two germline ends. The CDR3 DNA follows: TGCGCCAGCAGCTTGGCCTCGACAGGAGCTGAAGCTTTCTTT. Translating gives CASSLASTGAEAFF. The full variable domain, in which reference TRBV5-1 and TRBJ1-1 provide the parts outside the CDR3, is KAGVTQTPRYLIKTRGQQVTLSCSPISGHRSVSWYQQTPGQGLQFLFEYFSETQRNKGNFPGRFSGRQFSNSRSEMNVSTLELGDSALYLCASSLASTGAEAFFGQGTRLTVV.

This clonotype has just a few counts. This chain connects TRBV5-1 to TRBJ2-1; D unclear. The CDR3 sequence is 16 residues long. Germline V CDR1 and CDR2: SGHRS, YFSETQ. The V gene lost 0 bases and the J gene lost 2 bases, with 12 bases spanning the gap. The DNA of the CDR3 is TGCGCCAGCAGCTTGGTCCCCGGGTTTCCCTACAATGAGCAGTTCTTC. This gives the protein CASSLVPGFPYNEQFF.

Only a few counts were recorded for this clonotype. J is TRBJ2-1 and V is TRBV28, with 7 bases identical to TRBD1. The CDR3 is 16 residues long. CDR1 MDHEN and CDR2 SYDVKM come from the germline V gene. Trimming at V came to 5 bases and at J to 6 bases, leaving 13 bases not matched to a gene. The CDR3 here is CASSRGGRVGSNEQFF. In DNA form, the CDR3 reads TGTGCCAGCAGTCGAGGGGGCAGGGTGGGGTCCAATGAGCAGTTCTTC.

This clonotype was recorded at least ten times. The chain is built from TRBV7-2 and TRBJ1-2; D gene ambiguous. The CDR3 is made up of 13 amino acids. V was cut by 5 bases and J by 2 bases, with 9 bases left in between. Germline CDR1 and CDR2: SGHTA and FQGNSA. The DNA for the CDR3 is TGTGCCAGCAGCACCCCCGACAACTATGGCTACACCTTC. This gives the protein CASSTPDNYGYTF.

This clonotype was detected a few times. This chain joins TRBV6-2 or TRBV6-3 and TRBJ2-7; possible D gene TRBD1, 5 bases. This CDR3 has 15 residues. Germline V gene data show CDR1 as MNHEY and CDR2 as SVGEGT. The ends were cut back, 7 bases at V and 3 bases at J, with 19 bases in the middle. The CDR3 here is CASTPVGQGVYEQYF. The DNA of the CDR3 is TGTGCCAGCACCCCTGTGGGGCAAGGGGTCTACGAGCAGTACTTC.

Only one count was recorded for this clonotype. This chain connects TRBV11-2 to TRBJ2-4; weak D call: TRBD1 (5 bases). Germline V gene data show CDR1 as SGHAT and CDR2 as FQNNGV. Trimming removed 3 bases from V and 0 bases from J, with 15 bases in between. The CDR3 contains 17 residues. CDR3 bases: TGTGCCAGCAGCTTTACCCCAGAGGACATAGCCAAAAACATTCAGTACTTC. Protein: CASSFTPEDIAKNIQYF. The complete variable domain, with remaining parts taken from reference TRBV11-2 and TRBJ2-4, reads EAGVAQSPRYKIIEKRQSVAFWCNPISGHATLYWYQQILGQGPKLLIQFQNNGVVDDSQLPKDRFSAERLKGVDSTLKIQPAKLEDSAVYLCASSFTPEDIAKNIQYFGAGTRLSVL.

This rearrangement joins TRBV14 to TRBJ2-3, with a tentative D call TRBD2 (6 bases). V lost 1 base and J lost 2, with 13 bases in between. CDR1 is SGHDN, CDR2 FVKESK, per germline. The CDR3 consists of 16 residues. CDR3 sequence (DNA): TGTGCCAGCAGCCAAGCTTGGCTAGCGTCCACAGATACGCAGTATTTT. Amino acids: CASSQAWLASTDTQYF.

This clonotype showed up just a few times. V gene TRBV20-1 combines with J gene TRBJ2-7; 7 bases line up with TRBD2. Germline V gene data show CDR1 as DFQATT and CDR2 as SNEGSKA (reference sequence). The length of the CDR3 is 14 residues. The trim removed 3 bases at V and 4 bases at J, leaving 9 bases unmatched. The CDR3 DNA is TGCAGTGCTAGTCTAGCGGATTATTTTTACGAGCAGTACTTC. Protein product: CSASLADYFYEQYF.